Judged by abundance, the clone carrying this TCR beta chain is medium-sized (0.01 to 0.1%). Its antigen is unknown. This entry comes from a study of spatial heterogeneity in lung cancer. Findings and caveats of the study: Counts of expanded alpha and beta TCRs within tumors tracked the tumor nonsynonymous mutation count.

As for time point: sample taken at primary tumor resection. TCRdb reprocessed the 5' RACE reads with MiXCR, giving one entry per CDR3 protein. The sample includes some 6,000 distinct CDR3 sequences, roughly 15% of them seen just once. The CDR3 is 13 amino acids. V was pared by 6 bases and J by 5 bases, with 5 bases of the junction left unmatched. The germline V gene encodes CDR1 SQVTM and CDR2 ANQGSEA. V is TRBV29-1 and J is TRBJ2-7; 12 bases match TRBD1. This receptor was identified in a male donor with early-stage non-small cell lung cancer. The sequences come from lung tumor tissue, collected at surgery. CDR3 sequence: CSVGTGGPNEQYF. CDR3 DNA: TGCAGCGTCGGGACAGGGGGCCCTAACGAGCAGTACTTC.